The T cell receptor (beta chain) under discussion was sequenced for a study of glioma-infiltrating T cells after dendritic cell vaccination listed by TCRdb under 2016. Describing the broader study: A cohort of roughly 15 glioblastoma patients from Phase I and II dendritic cell vaccination trials was included, of whom 9 were newly diagnosed and 6 had recurrent disease. Deep sequencing of TCR beta CDR3 regions was used to quantify tumor-infiltrating lymphocyte content and compare tumor and blood repertoires in dendritic cell-vaccinated glioblastoma patients. Each patient got three intradermal injections of the dendritic cell vaccine, spaced at biweekly intervals, in the arm below the axilla. The vaccine consisted of monocyte-derived dendritic cells cultured less than nine days with IL-4 and GM-CSF, then pulsed overnight with autologous tumor lysate. Patients received autologous tumor lysate-pulsed dendritic cell vaccination between about 2002 and 2013. TCR sequencing metrics, including TIL content and tumor-blood repertoire overlap, were correlated with survival after dendritic cell vaccination.

A remark on this clone: The clone's antigen remains unknown. Per-nucleotide qualities are absent, and no much larger clonotype sits a single base away.

Study-wide conclusions, independent of this receptor: The cohort was small and heterogeneous, only a few patients had full blood and tumor sets, and even fewer had initial-recurrent tumor pairs. No direct relationship between TCR clonality and survival was found, suggesting a diverse polyclonal response may matter. The three-group TCR overlap response model was described as speculative and requiring prospective validation. Longer time to progression and overall survival after dendritic cell vaccination were predicted by higher estimated pretreatment TIL content.

The CDR3 measures 16 amino acids from cysteine to phenylalanine. The read is trimmed to its CDR3 DNA, 48 bases read in frame from base 1. From the germline V gene (reference sequence), CDR1 is MNHEY and CDR2 is SMNVEV. Trimming leaves V shorter by 6 bases and J shorter by 4 bases, with the junction holding 9 bases beyond the gene matches. Using the immunoSEQ assay, TCRB CDR3 regions were amplified from 2 micrograms of genomic DNA, or from all available DNA when less than that was on hand. Multiplex PCR used 60 forward primers for TCR V beta segments and 13 reverse primers for J beta segments. Synthetic control templates were spiked into each sample at limiting dilution to estimate reads per starting template. The Illumina HiSeq System generated sequencing reads of 87 bp. Per the original workflow: PCR and sequencing errors were removed by a nearest neighbor algorithm that merged closely related sequences. TCR overlap was defined as the percentage of unique tumor TCR beta sequences that were also found in the peripheral blood of the same patient. TCRdb took this table from immuneACCESS and kept in-frame rearrangements with V and J called. Such tables lack part of the clones; where checked against another copy, unresolved V genes explain under half of the gap, and the rest is unexplained. V and J calls and clone size are copied from that table; D and trimming were computed from the DNA. This sample holds roughly 80,000 clones; around nine tenths were observed only once. The ten largest account for approximately 2.9% of the sample.

Selection of patients required sufficient residual fresh-frozen tumor tissue and over two years of available survival data. An isocitrate dehydrogenase mutation was not carried by any of the glioblastoma patients, although molecular status was otherwise variable. PBMC were collected before vaccination, two weeks after the third vaccination, and at tumor progression if progression occurred. The Qiagen DNeasy Blood extraction Kit was used to extract genomic DNA. This specimen was blood, taken before dendritic cell vaccination. The chain couples TRBV27 to TRBJ1-6; the junction holds 7 bases that match TRBD1. The receptor was isolated from a human donor with glioblastoma. The CDR3 sequence is CASSHLDRFYNSPLHF. The nucleotides are TGTGCCAGCAGCCATTTGGACAGGTTTTATAATTCACCCCTCCACTTT.